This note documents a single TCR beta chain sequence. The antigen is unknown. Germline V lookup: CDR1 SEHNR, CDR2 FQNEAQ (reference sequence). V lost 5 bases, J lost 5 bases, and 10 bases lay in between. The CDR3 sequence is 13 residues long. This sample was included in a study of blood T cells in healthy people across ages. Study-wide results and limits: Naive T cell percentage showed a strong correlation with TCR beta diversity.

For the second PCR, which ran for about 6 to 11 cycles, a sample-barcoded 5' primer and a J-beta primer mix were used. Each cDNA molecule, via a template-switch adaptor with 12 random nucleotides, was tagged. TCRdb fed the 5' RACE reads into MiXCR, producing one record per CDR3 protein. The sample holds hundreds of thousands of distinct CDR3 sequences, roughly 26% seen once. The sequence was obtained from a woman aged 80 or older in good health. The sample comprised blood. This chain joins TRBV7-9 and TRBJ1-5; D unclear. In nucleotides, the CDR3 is TGTGCCAGCAGCGCCTCGGTAGATCAGCCCCAGCATTTT. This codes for CASSASVDQPQHF.